One sample yielded the 22 T cell receptor beta chains listed below, sequenced in a study of CD8+ T cells in alopecia areata. Stated treatment: oral pan-JAK inhibitor, 5-10 mg twice daily. Reverse transcription of extracted RNA yielded cDNA, which provided the sequencing template. The method was immunoSEQ multiplex PCR; TCRdb's version includes in-frame clones alone and lacks a portion of them. Here the sample spans 170,000 or so clones, about 60% being singletons. Source: CD8+ T cells sorted from blood, taken at week 24, from a patient treated with tofacitinib. These receptors originate from a human donor with alopecia areata.

This clone was counted many times. V is TRBV27 and J is TRBJ1-1; 9 nucleotides align to TRBD1. Germline values: CDR1 MNHEY, CDR2 SMNVEV (reference sequence). V lost 6 bases to trimming and J lost 6 bases; unmatched junction nucleotides: 2. CDR3 length equals 12 residues. The DNA of the CDR3 is TGTGCCAGCAGACAGGGGGCCGCTGAAGCTTTCTTT. Translating it yields CASRQGAAEAFF.

J is TRBJ1-2 and V is TRBV9; D is possibly TRBD1 (5 bases). Germline lookup yields CDR1 SGDLS and CDR2 YYNGEE. The V end was cut by 3 bases, the J end by 8 bases, with 11 bases between. This CDR3 is 12 amino acids long. CDR3 sequence: CASSDGTGGYTF. DNA for the CDR3: TGTGCCAGCAGCGATGGGACGGGGGGCTACACCTTC.

The genes are TRBV29-1 and TRBJ2-2; D remains ambiguous. Germline V lookup: CDR1 SQVTM, CDR2 ANQGSEA. The CDR3 covers 13 residues. Deletions cut 5 bases from V and 0 bases from J, with 7 bases between. This CDR3 reads CSVPLANTGELFF. In DNA, the CDR3 is TGCAGCGTTCCGTTGGCGAACACCGGGGAGCTGTTTTTT.

CDR3 DNA sequence: TGTGCCAGCAGGGGCAGGGGGGAAGAGACCCAGTACTTC. Amino acid sequence: CASRGRGEETQYF. The chain is built from TRBV7-2 and TRBJ2-5, with a weak D call TRBD1 (7 bases). The CDR3 extends over 13 amino acids. Germline-derived CDR1 and CDR2 are SGHTA and FQGNSA. V was clipped by 6 bases and J by 3 bases, with 11 bases between them.

V and J are TRBV2 and TRBJ1-2, with 9 bases that match TRBD1. CDR1 and CDR2 (germline): SNHLY, FYNNEI. V dropped 2 bases and J dropped 4; count of bases not matched to a gene: 5. This CDR3 comprises 15 residues. As DNA, the CDR3 is TGTGCCAGCAGTGAAAGGGGGGACAGGGTCTATGGCTACACCTTC. This sequence encodes CASSERGDRVYGYTF.

The chain uses TRBV27 and TRBJ2-5; 10 nucleotides match TRBD2. The junction had 2 bases not matched to a gene; V was cut back by 2 bases and J by 2 bases. This CDR3 contains 15 residues. The germline CDR1 and CDR2 sequences are MNHEY and SMNVEV (reference sequence). CDR3 loop: CASSLTSGVQETQYF. The DNA for the CDR3 is TGTGCCAGCAGTTTAACTAGCGGGGTACAAGAGACCCAGTACTTC.

Points on this clone: This specimen includes other DNA sequences encoding the same CDR3. The rearrangement links TRBV2 to TRBJ2-7; D may be TRBD1 (5 bases). Trimming stripped 7 bases from V and 4 bases from J, with 5 bases between. The CDR3 runs to 10 residues. Germline CDR1 SNHLY, CDR2 FYNNEI. CDR3 coding DNA: TGTGCCAGCAAGGGGTACGAGCAGTACTTC. The encoded protein is CASKGYEQYF.

This clone turned up a few times. The rearrangement links TRBV29-1 to TRBJ2-5, with D unclear. V lost 6 bases and J 3 bases, leaving 14 bases between the germline ends. Germline V gives CDR1 SQVTM, CDR2 ANQGSEA. The CDR3 runs to 13 residues. The CDR3 spells CSVALDFEETQYF. The CDR3 nucleotides are TGCAGCGTCGCCCTTGACTTTGAAGAGACCCAGTACTTC.

This clone has a single count. This rearrangement joins TRBV7-3 to TRBJ2-3; tentatively, D is TRBD1 or TRBD2 (5 bases each). Per the germline V gene, CDR1 is SGHTA and CDR2 is FQGTGA. With 2 bases removed from V and 0 bases from J, the gap between germline ends came to 12 bases. The CDR3 runs 16 residues. The CDR3 region is CASSLYGDGSTDTQYF. DNA of the CDR3: TGTGCCAGCAGCTTATATGGGGACGGGAGCACAGATACGCAGTATTTT.

This clone showed up just a few times. This chain joins TRBV11-2 and TRBJ1-6; D ambiguous. The germline V gene has CDR1 SGHAT and CDR2 FQNNGV. CDR3 length: 14 amino acids. V lost 1 base to trimming and J lost 10 bases, with 11 bases between them. This CDR3 is CASSLVGMYSPLHF. CDR3 nucleotides: TGTGCCAGCAGCTTAGTGGGCATGTACTCACCCCTCCACTTT.

The rearrangement joins TRBV2 to TRBJ1-5; tentative D call: TRBD1 (5 bases). CDR1 and CDR2 from the germline V gene are SNHLY and FYNNEI. The CDR3 is 16 residues long. Trimming pared 2 bases from V and 5 bases from J, leaving 16 bases between. In DNA form, the CDR3 reads TGTGCCAGCAGTGAAAGTTACATGGGGGGGGATCAGCCCCAGCATTTT. Its translation is CASSESYMGGDQPQHF.

The chain uses TRBV5-1 and TRBJ2-5; D might be TRBD1 (6 bases). The CDR3 extends over 15 amino acids. The germline CDR1 and CDR2 sequences are SGHRS and YFSETQ. Trimming took 0 bases from V and 2 from J, leaving 11 bases between them. The CDR3 sequence: CASSLEGVPQETQYF. CDR3 nucleotides: TGCGCCAGCAGCTTGGAGGGGGTCCCACAAGAGACCCAGTACTTC.

V is TRBV2 and J is TRBJ2-3, with D possibly matching TRBD1 (6 bases). V dropped 4 bases and J dropped 0 bases, with 17 bases sitting between them. The CDR3 contains 17 residues. CDR1 is SNHLY and CDR2 is FYNNEI in the germline V gene. In DNA form, the CDR3 reads TGTGCCAGCAGTGTGGGGCCAAGGGGGAAAAGCACAGATACGCAGTATTTT. It yields the protein CASSVGPRGKSTDTQYF.

This clone was detected a few times. V usage is TRBV12-5 and J usage is TRBJ1-5; D remains ambiguous. The germline V and J ends were trimmed by 8 bases and 0 bases, with 11 bases remaining between them. In germline, CDR1 is LGHNT, CDR2 FRNRAP. The CDR3 runs 14 residues. CDR3 loop: CASREPYSNQPQHF. The CDR3 DNA reads as TGTGCTAGTCGGGAGCCATATAGCAATCAGCCCCAGCATTTT.

In its sample, this clone was seen a few times. The V gene is TRBV5-6, the J gene TRBJ2-7; TRBD2 is a possible D gene (5 bases). The CDR3 covers 14 residues. Trimming shortened V by 3 bases and J by 7 bases, and 17 bases separated the two germline ends. The germline V gene has CDR1 SGHDT and CDR2 YYEEEE. CDR3 loop: CASSSRRLPGEQYF. As DNA, the CDR3 is TGTGCCAGCAGCTCGAGACGATTACCGGGGGAGCAGTACTTC.

V usage is TRBV29-1 and J usage is TRBJ2-1, with D unclear. V dropped 3 bases and J dropped 10 bases, with 13 bases sitting between them. The CDR3 has 12 amino acids. Germline CDR1 is SQVTM and CDR2 is ANQGSEA. CDR3 in DNA: TGCAGCGTTGATGATGGATTTGAAGAGCAGTTCTTC. This encodes CSVDDGFEEQFF.

In nucleotides, the CDR3 is TGTGCCTGGAGTGCAGGGTATGGGATTCAGCCCCAGCATTTT. As protein: CAWSAGYGIQPQHF. The V call is TRBV30, the J call TRBJ1-5; TRBD1 is a possible D gene (5 bases). Germline-derived CDR1 and CDR2 are GTSNPN and SVGIG (reference sequence). V was shortened by 1 base and J by 6 bases, with 13 bases between the two germline ends. CDR3 length: 14 amino acids.

Only a few counts were recorded for this clone. The rearrangement joins TRBV29-1 to TRBJ2-7; D remains ambiguous. This CDR3 has 13 amino acids. CDR1 and CDR2 from the germline V gene are SQVTM and ANQGSEA. V gave up 3 bases and J gave up 3 bases, with 12 bases separating them. For the CDR3, the DNA is TGCAGCGTTGATGACGAAGGAAGCTACGAGCAGTACTTC. The encoded protein is CSVDDEGSYEQYF.

The J gene is TRBJ1-1, the V gene TRBV11-2, with D possibly being TRBD1 (5 bases). The CDR3 contains 19 residues. The V gene lost 6 bases and the J gene lost 2 bases, with 28 bases spanning the gap. Germline CDR1 reads SGHAT; CDR2 reads FQNNGV. As DNA, the CDR3 is TGTGCCAGCAGAAATCCCTGGAGTGGGGCAGCTCAAGGTAACACTGAAGCTTTCTTT. The encoded protein is CASRNPWSGAAQGNTEAFF.

The rearrangement joins TRBV30 to TRBJ2-5, with TRBD1 identical over 12 bases. CDR1 is GTSNPN, CDR2 SVGIG, per germline (reference sequence). The CDR3 runs to 18 residues. J gave up 3 bases and V 2 bases, and 13 bases lay outside the gene matches. In nucleotides, the CDR3 is TGTGCCTGGAGTTATGATGGTCCGGGGACAGGGGGCAAAGAGACCCAGTACTTC. Its translation: CAWSYDGPGTGGKETQYF.

V gene TRBV9 combines with J gene TRBJ1-2; no firm D call. Germline CDR1 is SGDLS and CDR2 is YYNGEE. The CDR3 covers 13 residues. V was pared by 0 bases and J by 2 bases, with 5 bases between. CDR3 nucleotide sequence: TGTGCCAGCAGCGTAGAGGCAAACTATGGCTACACCTTC. Protein product: CASSVEANYGYTF.

V gene TRBV7-9 combines with J gene TRBJ2-7, with TRBD1 matching over 8 bases. Germline assignment: CDR1 SEHNR and CDR2 FQNEAQ (reference sequence). This CDR3 has 16 amino acids. The J segment lost 2 bases and the V segment lost 4 bases, leaving 10 bases of the junction unmatched. CDR3 amino acids: CASSSRDRPTTYEQYF. The CDR3 DNA reads as TGTGCCAGCAGCTCCCGGGACAGGCCTACAACCTACGAGCAGTACTTC.